This is a list of T cell receptor beta chains from one sample in a study of T-cell reconstitution after alpha-beta-depleted transplantation in children. MiXCR was run by TCRdb on the PCR reads, yielding one entry per CDR3 protein. The sample records roughly 500,000 distinct CDR3 sequences, about 31% being singletons. Material: PBMCs from the stem cell graft donor, obtained from the stem cell graft. Source of these receptors: a human donor who donated a stem cell graft to a child with aplastic anemia. CDR3s include the opening cysteine and the closing phenylalanine or tryptophan. Fields, in order: V gene, clone size, J gene, D gene, CDR3 length, CDR3 protein, CDR3 DNA. D genes are given only for firm matches. Size values are once, few and many counts, or a class for expanded clones, and some rows have none.

v_gene: TRBV5-1; abundance: .; j_gene: TRBJ2-7; d_gene: .; len: 14; CDR3aa: CASSTGPYGYEQYF; CDR3nt: TGCGCCAGCAGCACCGGACCCTACGGGTACGAGCAGTACTTC
v_gene: TRBV7-6; abundance: .; j_gene: TRBJ2-1; d_gene: TRBD2; len: 14; CDR3aa: CASRGLAGGPEQFF; CDR3nt: TGTGCCAGCAGGGGACTAGCGGGAGGCCCTGAGCAGTTCTTC
v_gene: TRBV12-3/TRBV12-4; abundance: .; j_gene: TRBJ1-3; d_gene: .; len: 11; CDR3aa: CARSNGSTIYF; CDR3nt: TGTGCCAGAAGTAACGGAAGCACCATATATTTT
v_gene: TRBV27; abundance: .; j_gene: TRBJ1-2; d_gene: .; len: 14; CDR3aa: CASSSHSRDYGYTF; CDR3nt: TGTGCCAGCAGTTCCCATTCGAGGGACTATGGCTACACCTTC
v_gene: TRBV5-1; abundance: few; j_gene: TRBJ2-1; d_gene: .; len: 12; CDR3aa: CASSRDTNEQFF; CDR3nt: TGCGCCAGCAGCCGGGACACCAATGAGCAGTTCTTC
v_gene: TRBV4-1; abundance: few; j_gene: TRBJ1-4; d_gene: TRBD1; len: 16; CDR3aa: CASSLVGTGIREKLFF; CDR3nt: TGCGCCAGCAGCCTTGTTGGGACAGGCATAAGGGAAAAACTGTTTTTT
v_gene: TRBV12-3/TRBV12-4; abundance: few; j_gene: TRBJ2-3; d_gene: TRBD2; len: 20; CDR3aa: CASSWILAGGGGSGTDTQYF; CDR3nt: TGTGCCAGCAGTTGGATCCTAGCGGGAGGTGGGGGGTCGGGCACAGATACGCAGTATTTT
v_gene: TRBV24-1; abundance: .; j_gene: TRBJ2-1; d_gene: TRBD1; len: 13; CDR3aa: CATSGGRGHEQFF; CDR3nt: TGTGCCACCAGTGGAGGCAGGGGGCATGAGCAGTTCTTC
v_gene: TRBV3-1; abundance: .; j_gene: TRBJ2-2; d_gene: TRBD1; len: 12; CDR3aa: CASGQGAGELFF; CDR3nt: TGTGCCAGCGGACAGGGGGCCGGGGAGCTGTTTTTT
v_gene: TRBV7-2; abundance: .; j_gene: TRBJ1-1; d_gene: .; len: 14; CDR3aa: CASSLGVENTEAFF; CDR3nt: TGTGCCAGCAGCTTAGGCGTAGAGAACACTGAAGCTTTCTTT
v_gene: TRBV29-1; abundance: few; j_gene: TRBJ2-3; d_gene: TRBD2; len: 14; CDR3aa: CSVETLAGGDTQYF; CDR3nt: TGCAGCGTTGAAACCCTAGCGGGAGGAGATACGCAGTATTTT
v_gene: TRBV7-9; abundance: .; j_gene: TRBJ1-4; d_gene: .; len: 15; CDR3aa: CASSRTDATNEKLFF; CDR3nt: TGTGCCAGCAGCCGGACGGATGCAACTAATGAAAAACTGTTTTTT
v_gene: TRBV7-1; abundance: .; j_gene: TRBJ1-2; d_gene: TRBD1; len: 16; CDR3aa: CASSSLNQQGAYGYTF; CDR3nt: TGTGCCAGCAGCTCACTAAACCAACAGGGGGCCTATGGCTACACCTTC
v_gene: TRBV30; abundance: .; j_gene: TRBJ2-1; d_gene: TRBD2; len: 18; CDR3aa: CAWSVRSASGSAYNEQFF; CDR3nt: TGTGCCTGGAGTGTAAGAAGCGCTAGCGGGAGCGCCTACAATGAGCAGTTCTTC
v_gene: TRBV10-3; abundance: .; j_gene: TRBJ2-2; d_gene: .; len: 12; CDR3aa: CAISATTGELFF; CDR3nt: TGTGCCATCAGTGCAACCACCGGGGAGCTGTTTTTT
v_gene: TRBV6-5; abundance: .; j_gene: TRBJ2-1; d_gene: TRBD2; len: 16; CDR3aa: CASSYQASGRRNEQFF; CDR3nt: TGTGCCAGCAGTTACCAGGCTAGCGGGAGGAGAAATGAGCAGTTCTTC
v_gene: TRBV5-6; abundance: .; j_gene: TRBJ2-1; d_gene: TRBD2; len: 16; CDR3aa: CASSPWTSGRINEQFF; CDR3nt: TGTGCCAGCAGCCCCTGGACTAGCGGGAGGATAAATGAGCAGTTCTTC
v_gene: TRBV29-1; abundance: .; j_gene: TRBJ1-4; d_gene: TRBD1; len: 12; CDR3aa: CSVGDRNEKLLF; CDR3nt: TGCAGCGTAGGGGACAGAAATGAAAAACTGTTATTT
v_gene: TRBV29-1; abundance: few; j_gene: TRBJ2-2; d_gene: .; len: 13; CDR3aa: CSVEGLVTGELFF; CDR3nt: TGCAGCGTCGAGGGGTTGGTCACCGGGGAGCTGTTTTTT
v_gene: TRBV7-9; abundance: many; j_gene: TRBJ1-1; d_gene: .; len: 14; CDR3aa: CASSLPPGQSEAFF; CDR3nt: TGTGCCAGCAGCCTACCCCCGGGACAAAGCGAAGCTTTCTTT
v_gene: TRBV3-1; abundance: .; j_gene: TRBJ2-5; d_gene: TRBD2; len: 15; CDR3aa: CASSKSGRVMETQYF; CDR3nt: TGTGCCAGCAGCAAAAGCGGGAGGGTTATGGAGACCCAGTACTTC
v_gene: TRBV7-9; abundance: few; j_gene: TRBJ2-1; d_gene: .; len: 13; CDR3aa: CASSLVKGNEQFF; CDR3nt: TGTGCCAGCAGCTTAGTCAAGGGGAATGAGCAGTTCTTC
v_gene: TRBV12-3/TRBV12-4; abundance: .; j_gene: TRBJ2-1; d_gene: TRBD2; len: 12; CDR3aa: CASRWLAGMLFF; CDR3nt: TGTGCCAGCAGGTGGCTAGCGGGAATGTTGTTCTTC
v_gene: TRBV6-2/TRBV6-3; abundance: .; j_gene: TRBJ2-3; d_gene: TRBD2; len: 17; CDR3aa: CASSYPGLAGNTDTQYF; CDR3nt: TGTGCCAGCAGTTACCCAGGACTAGCGGGAAACACAGATACGCAGTATTTT
v_gene: TRBV7-2; abundance: .; j_gene: TRBJ2-7; d_gene: TRBD1; len: 15; CDR3aa: CASSWGGTGEVEQYF; CDR3nt: TGTGCCAGCAGCTGGGGGGGGACAGGGGAGGTCGAGCAGTACTTC
v_gene: TRBV7-2; abundance: few; j_gene: TRBJ2-7; d_gene: .; len: 14; CDR3aa: CASSLASGAYEQYF; CDR3nt: TGTGCCAGCAGCTTAGCCAGCGGTGCCTACGAGCAGTACTTC
v_gene: TRBV25-1; abundance: .; j_gene: TRBJ2-7; d_gene: TRBD2; len: 16; CDR3aa: CASSDSSGGGIYEQYF; CDR3nt: TGTGCCAGCAGTGATTCTAGCGGGGGTGGAATCTACGAGCAGTACTTC
v_gene: TRBV20-1; abundance: .; j_gene: TRBJ1-1; d_gene: .; len: 14; CDR3aa: CSARVGGINTEAFF; CDR3nt: TGCAGTGCTAGAGTTGGGGGCATCAACACTGAAGCTTTCTTT
v_gene: TRBV24-1; abundance: few; j_gene: TRBJ2-1; d_gene: TRBD1; len: 16; CDR3aa: CATSDFPGTGGDEQFF; CDR3nt: TGTGCCACCAGTGATTTTCCCGGGACAGGGGGCGATGAGCAGTTCTTC
v_gene: TRBV6-5; abundance: .; j_gene: TRBJ2-4; d_gene: .; len: 12; CDR3aa: CASSSGHNSQYF; CDR3nt: TGTGCCAGCAGCTCGGGCCATAACAGTCAGTACTTC
v_gene: TRBV20-1; abundance: few; j_gene: TRBJ2-7; d_gene: TRBD2; len: 16; CDR3aa: CSAHSGGSGATYEQYF; CDR3nt: TGCAGTGCACACAGCGGGGGTAGCGGGGCAACCTACGAGCAGTACTTC
v_gene: TRBV7-9; abundance: .; j_gene: TRBJ2-1; d_gene: .; len: 12; CDR3aa: CASSLDAARLFF; CDR3nt: TGTGCCAGCAGCTTAGACGCGGCCCGCTTATTCTTC
v_gene: TRBV19; abundance: .; j_gene: TRBJ2-7; d_gene: .; len: 15; CDR3aa: CASSYAWGDSYEQYF; CDR3nt: TGTGCCAGTAGCTATGCCTGGGGGGACTCCTACGAGCAGTACTTC
v_gene: TRBV30; abundance: .; j_gene: TRBJ2-7; d_gene: TRBD2; len: 14; CDR3aa: CAWSTMGGLAGEYF; CDR3nt: TGTGCCTGGAGTACCATGGGGGGACTAGCGGGAGAATACTTC
v_gene: TRBV7-2; abundance: few; j_gene: TRBJ2-3; d_gene: TRBD2; len: 14; CDR3aa: CASNGLGIADTQYF; CDR3nt: TGTGCCAGCAACGGACTAGGGATTGCAGATACGCAGTATTTT
v_gene: TRBV5-1; abundance: .; j_gene: TRBJ2-3; d_gene: .; len: 14; CDR3aa: CASSAPGAPDTQYF; CDR3nt: TGCGCCAGCAGCGCTCCCGGGGCCCCCGATACGCAGTATTTT
v_gene: TRBV5-4; abundance: .; j_gene: TRBJ2-1; d_gene: TRBD2; len: 15; CDR3aa: CASSSPGLASHEQFF; CDR3nt: TGTGCCAGCAGCTCGCCGGGACTAGCATCCCATGAGCAGTTCTTC
v_gene: TRBV14; abundance: .; j_gene: TRBJ1-2; d_gene: .; len: 13; CDR3aa: CASSQFRADGYTF; CDR3nt: TGTGCCAGCAGCCAATTTCGGGCTGATGGCTACACCTTC
v_gene: TRBV12-3/TRBV12-4; abundance: .; j_gene: TRBJ2-3; d_gene: .; len: 14; CDR3aa: CASTTQRSSDTQYF; CDR3nt: TGTGCCAGCACCACCCAGCGGAGTTCTGATACGCAGTATTTT
v_gene: TRBV4-2; abundance: .; j_gene: TRBJ1-6; d_gene: .; len: 15; CDR3aa: CASSHPRSAHSPLHF; CDR3nt: TGTGCCAGCAGCCATCCACGGTCCGCACATTCACCCCTCCACTTT